Detailed here is one TCR beta chain. Its antigen is unknown. Libraries were prepared by immunoSEQ multiplex PCR; TCRdb keeps only in-frame clonotypes and omits some of them. The table shows 90,000 to 150,000 clones, with more than 70% occurring only once. This sample stems from a study of T cell responses to AZD1222 COVID-19 vaccine. Study results and limitations: Donors in the cohort were predominantly white British and more often female, and clonal diversity was possibly underestimated. Baseline serostatus was positive in only a handful of AZD1222 recipients.

V lost 3 bases, J lost 6 bases, and 5 bases lay in between. Germline lookup yields CDR1 MNHEY and CDR2 SVGEGT. The CDR3 is made up of 11 amino acids. This chain uses TRBV6-2 or TRBV6-3 with TRBJ1-1, with D hard to call. The sample here was peripheral blood, taken on day 0 of AZD1222 vaccination. This receptor was taken from an adult in good health. The CDR3 DNA sequence: TGTGCCAGCAGTTATTTGTCTGAAGCTTTCTTT. Translating it yields CASSYLSEAFF.